The clone carrying this T cell receptor (beta chain) has a count of ten or more. Antigen specificity is unknown. The CDR3 runs 16 residues. The V gene's germline CDR1 is SGHTA and CDR2 FQGNSA. With 4 bases clipped from V and 7 bases from J, the junction kept 13 bases outside the gene matches. The sample belongs to a study of T cell repertoires in cytomegalovirus infection. The wider study: Used in the study were CMV epitopes, some recently identified and HLA-C-restricted, others well-studied and HLA-B-restricted. Matching HLA type, along with CMV infection, was indicated by public TCR beta signatures. Points from the study as a whole: Across the ex vivo response, the dominant clonotypes were HLA-C-restricted CMV-specific TCR beta clonotypes. There were carriers of CMV plus the relevant HLA, and cumulative public TCR beta family frequency identified them.

TCRdb re-called the reads with MiXCR, one entry per CDR3 protein. Of hundreds of thousands of distinct CDR3 sequences in the sample, about a third were seen once. This specimen was cultured CD8+ T cells from PBMCs, taken from culture after CMV antigen stimulation. The V and J genes are TRBV7-2 and TRBJ1-2, with 9 bases fitting TRBD1. This TCR derives from a human donor in good health (CMV status not recorded). Some clones in this sample may be carry-over from other donors' samples. The CDR3 bases are TGTGCCAGCAGCTATAGCCCGGACAGGGGCTCTTTTGGCTACACCTTC. The encoded protein is CASSYSPDRGSFGYTF.